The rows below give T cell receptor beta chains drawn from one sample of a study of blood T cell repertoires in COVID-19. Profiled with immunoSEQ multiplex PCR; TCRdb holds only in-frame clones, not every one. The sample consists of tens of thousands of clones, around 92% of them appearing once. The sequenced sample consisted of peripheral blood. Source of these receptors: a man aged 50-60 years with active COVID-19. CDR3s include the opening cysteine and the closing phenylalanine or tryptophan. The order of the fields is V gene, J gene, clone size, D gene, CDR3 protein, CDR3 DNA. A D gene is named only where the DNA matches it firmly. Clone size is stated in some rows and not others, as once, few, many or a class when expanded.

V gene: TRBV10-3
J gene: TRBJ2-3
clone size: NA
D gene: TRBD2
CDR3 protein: CAISAGSGGTDTQYF
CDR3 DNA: TGTGCCATCAGCGCAGGTAGCGGGGGCACAGATACGCAGTATTTT

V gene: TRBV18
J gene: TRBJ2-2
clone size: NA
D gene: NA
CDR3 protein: CASSPGLPGATGELFF
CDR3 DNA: TGTGCCAGCTCACCAGGCCTCCCAGGGGCAACCGGGGAGCTGTTTTTT

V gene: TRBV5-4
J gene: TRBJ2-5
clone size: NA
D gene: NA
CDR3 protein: CASSRPAWYQETQYF
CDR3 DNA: TGTGCCAGCAGCCGCCCTGCGTGGTACCAAGAGACCCAGTACTTC

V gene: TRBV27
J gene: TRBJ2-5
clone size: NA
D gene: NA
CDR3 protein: CASSSHIVQETQYF
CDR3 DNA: TGTGCCAGCAGTTCTCATATAGTCCAAGAGACCCAGTACTTC

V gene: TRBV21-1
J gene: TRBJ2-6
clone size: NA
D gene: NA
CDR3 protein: CASSNGCRAGWANVLTF
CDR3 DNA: TGTGCCAGCAGCAACGGCTGCCGGGCGGGGTGGGCCAACGTCCTGACTTTC

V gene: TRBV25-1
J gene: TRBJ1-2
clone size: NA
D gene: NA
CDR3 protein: CASSEYGGYGYTF
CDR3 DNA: TGTGCCAGCAGTGAATACGGGGGCTATGGCTACACCTTC

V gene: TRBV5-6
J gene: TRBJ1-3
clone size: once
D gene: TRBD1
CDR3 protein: CASSSYGQEGVISGNTIYF
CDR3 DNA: TGTGCCAGCAGCTCGTATGGACAGGAGGGGGTTATCTCTGGAAACACCATATATTTT

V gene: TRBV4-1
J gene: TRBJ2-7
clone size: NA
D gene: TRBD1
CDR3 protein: CASSQGGQGFYEQYF
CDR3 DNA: TGCGCCAGCAGCCAAGGGGGACAGGGGTTCTACGAGCAGTACTTC

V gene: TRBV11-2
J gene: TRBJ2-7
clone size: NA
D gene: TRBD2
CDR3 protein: CASSYSGRRYEQYF
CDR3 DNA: TGTGCCAGCAGCTATAGCGGGAGGCGGTACGAGCAGTACTTC

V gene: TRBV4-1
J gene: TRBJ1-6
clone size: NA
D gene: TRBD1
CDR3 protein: CASSQTGPSPLHF
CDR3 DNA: TGCGCCAGCAGCCAGACAGGGCCTTCACCCCTCCACTTT

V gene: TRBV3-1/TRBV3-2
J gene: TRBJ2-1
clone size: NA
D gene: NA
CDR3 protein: CASTSSGRGPDNEQFF
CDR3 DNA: TGTGCCAGCACCTCATCAGGGCGGGGACCCGACAATGAGCAGTTCTTC

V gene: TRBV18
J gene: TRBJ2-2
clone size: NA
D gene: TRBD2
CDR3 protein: CASSPTKREGTGELFF
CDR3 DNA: TGTGCCAGCTCACCGACCAAGCGGGAGGGAACCGGGGAGCTGTTTTTT

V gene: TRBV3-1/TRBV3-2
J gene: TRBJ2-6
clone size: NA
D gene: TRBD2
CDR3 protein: CASRRLAGGPSGANVLTF
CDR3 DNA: TGTGCCAGCAGGAGACTAGCGGGGGGGCCATCTGGGGCCAACGTCCTGACTTTC

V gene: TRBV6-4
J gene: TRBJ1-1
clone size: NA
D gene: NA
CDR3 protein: CASSDSTQGLSEAFF
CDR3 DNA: TGTGCCAGCAGTGACTCCACCCAGGGACTCTCTGAAGCTTTCTTT

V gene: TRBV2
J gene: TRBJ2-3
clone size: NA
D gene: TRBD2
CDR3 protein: CASTAGGRSTDTQYF
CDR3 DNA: TGTGCCAGCACGGCGGGAGGGCGTAGCACAGATACGCAGTATTTT

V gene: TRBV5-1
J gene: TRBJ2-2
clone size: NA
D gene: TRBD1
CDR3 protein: CASSLPTGLDGELFF
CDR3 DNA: TGCGCCAGCAGCTTACCGACAGGGTTGGACGGGGAGCTGTTTTTT

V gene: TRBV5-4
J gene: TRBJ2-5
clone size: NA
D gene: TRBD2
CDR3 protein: CASSQRRGFGETQYF
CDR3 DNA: TGTGCCAGCAGTCAGAGGCGGGGGTTCGGAGAGACCCAGTACTTC

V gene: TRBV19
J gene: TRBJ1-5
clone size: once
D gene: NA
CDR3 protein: CASSIDRDQPQHF
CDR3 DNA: TGTGCCAGTAGTATCGACAGAGATCAGCCCCAGCATTTT

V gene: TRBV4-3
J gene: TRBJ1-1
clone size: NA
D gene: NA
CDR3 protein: CASSRNTGLGTEAFF
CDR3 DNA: TGCGCCAGCAGCCGGAACACAGGGCTTGGCACTGAAGCTTTCTTT

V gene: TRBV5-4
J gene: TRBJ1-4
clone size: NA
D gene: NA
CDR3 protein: CASSLAGSTNEKLFF
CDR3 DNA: TGTGCCAGCAGCTTGGCGGGATCAACTAATGAAAAACTGTTTTTT

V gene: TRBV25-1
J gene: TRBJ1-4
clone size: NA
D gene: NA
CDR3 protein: CASSPGNEKLFF
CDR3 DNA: TGTGCCAGCAGTCCAGGGAATGAAAAACTGTTTTTT

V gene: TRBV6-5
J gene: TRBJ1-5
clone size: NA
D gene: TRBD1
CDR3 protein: CASSLDRNLNQPQHF
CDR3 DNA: TGTGCCAGCAGTCTGGACAGGAACCTTAATCAGCCCCAGCATTTT

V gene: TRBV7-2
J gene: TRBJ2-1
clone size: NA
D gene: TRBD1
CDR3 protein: CASSSVRGQQFF
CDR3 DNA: TGTGCCAGCAGCTCAGTCAGGGGGCAACAGTTCTTC

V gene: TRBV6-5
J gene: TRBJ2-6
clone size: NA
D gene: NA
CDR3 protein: CASSYTSSGANVLTF
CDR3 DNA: TGTGCCAGCAGTTACACTAGCTCTGGGGCCAACGTCCTGACTTTC

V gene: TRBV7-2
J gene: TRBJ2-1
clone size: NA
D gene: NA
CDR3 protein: CASSPGTGHNEQFF
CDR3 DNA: TGTGCCAGCAGCCCCGGGACTGGCCACAATGAGCAGTTCTTC

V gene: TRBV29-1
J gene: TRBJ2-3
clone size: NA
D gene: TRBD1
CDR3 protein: CSVEVGQISTDTQYF
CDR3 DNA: TGCAGCGTTGAAGTGGGACAGATTTCCACAGATACGCAGTATTTT

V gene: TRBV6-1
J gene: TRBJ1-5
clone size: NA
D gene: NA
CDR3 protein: CASSEGRSPQKQPQHF
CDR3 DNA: TGTGCCAGCAGTGAAGGGCGGTCCCCCCAAAAGCAGCCCCAGCATTTT

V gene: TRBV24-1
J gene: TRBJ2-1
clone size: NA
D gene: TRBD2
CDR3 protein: CATSLAGGNEQFF
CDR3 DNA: TGTGCCACCTCGCTAGCGGGAGGCAATGAGCAGTTCTTC

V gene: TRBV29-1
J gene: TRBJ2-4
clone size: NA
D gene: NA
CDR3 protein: CSVTRDAPRDIQYF
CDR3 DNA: TGCAGCGTCACCCGAGATGCCCCTCGAGACATTCAGTACTTC

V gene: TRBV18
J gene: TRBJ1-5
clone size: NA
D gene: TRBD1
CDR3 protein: CASSSDRGQPQHF
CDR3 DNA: TGTGCCAGCTCCTCGGACAGGGGGCAGCCCCAGCATTTT